The 15 T cell receptor beta chains given below trace back to one sample, sequenced in a study of response to subunit inactivated influenza vaccine. TCRdb used MiXCR to reprocess the RT-PCR reads, holding one entry per CDR3 protein. The sample shows roughly 500,000 distinct CDR3 sequences, approximately 15% of them seen only once. The source material was CD4+ T cells sorted from PBMCs, sampled roughly 24 months after vaccination. The receptor set was obtained from a man between 50 and 75 years old who received an inactivated influenza vaccine.

V and J are TRBV29-1 and TRBJ2-3; weak D call: TRBD2 (7 bases). Per the germline V gene, CDR1 is SQVTM and CDR2 is ANQGSEA. The CDR3 runs to 15 residues. V was clipped by 3 bases and J by 1 base, with 14 bases between them. CDR3 residues: CSVEGPGGRTDTQYF. The CDR3 coding sequence is TGCAGCGTTGAGGGGCCGGGGGGCCGCACAGATACGCAGTATTTT.

This clonotype showed up just a few times. This chain links TRBV20-1 with TRBJ2-5, with D unresolved. Germline CDR1 and CDR2: DFQATT and SNEGSKA (reference sequence). CDR3 size: 12 residues. V dropped 6 bases and J dropped 1 base, with 9 bases sitting between them. The CDR3 sequence is CSASRSQETQYF. CDR3 bases: TGCAGTGCCAGCCGCAGCCAAGAGACCCAGTACTTC.

The chain links TRBV9 to TRBJ1-3, with D uncertain. The germline V gene encodes CDR1 SGDLS and CDR2 YYNGEE. The CDR3 spans 13 residues. Trimming took off 0 bases at V and 4 bases at J, with 5 bases between the two ends. In DNA form, the CDR3 reads TGTGCCAGCAGCGTAGGCATCGGAAACACCATATATTTT. Protein: CASSVGIGNTIYF.

This clonotype turned up a few times. The chain couples TRBV21-1 to TRBJ2-7; the table's D call, TRBD1, was not checked against the DNA. TRBV21-1 is a pseudogene segment. The CDR3 loop spans 13 amino acids. The CDR3 protein is CASIYPRGLEQYF. CDR3 coding DNA: TGTGCCAGCATATACCCCAGGGGCCTCGAGCAGTACTTC.

This clonotype appeared a few times. The DNA of the CDR3 is TGCAGTGCTAAGGGGGACCGAAAAGCTCGGTCCTACAATGAGCAGTTCTTC. Protein product: CSAKGDRKARSYNEQFF. V is TRBV20-1 and J is TRBJ2-1; possibly TRBD1 for D (6 bases). The CDR3 loop spans 17 amino acids. Trimming took 4 bases from V and 1 from J, leaving 20 bases between them. Germline CDR1 and CDR2: DFQATT and SNEGSKA (reference sequence).

This clonotype was counted only a few times. The chain combines TRBV7-9 with TRBJ2-6; 9 bases match TRBD1. Germline V gives CDR1 SEHNR, CDR2 FQNEAQ (reference sequence). V trimming: 5 bases; J trimming: 2 bases; junction bases outside the gene matches: 7. The CDR3 length is 17 residues. For the CDR3, the DNA is TGTGCCAGCAGCCGGCGCCGACAGGGGGCTGGGGCCAACGTCCTGACTTTC. The encoded protein is CASSRRRQGAGANVLTF.

The chain joins TRBV4-1 to TRBJ2-2, with a tentative D call TRBD1 (5 bases). V lost 4 bases to trimming and J lost 4 bases, with 13 bases between them. CDR1 MGHRA and CDR2 YSYEKL come from the germline V gene. CDR3 size: 15 residues. The CDR3 region is CASSPREGRTGELFF. The CDR3 DNA reads as TGCGCCAGCAGCCCCAGGGAAGGTCGCACCGGGGAGCTGTTTTTT.

CDR3 residues: CAISANQNTGELFF. The DNA of the CDR3 is TGTGCCATCAGTGCCAACCAGAACACCGGGGAGCTGTTTTTT. The J gene is TRBJ2-2, the V gene TRBV10-3; D gene unclear. Germline V gene data show CDR1 as ENHRY and CDR2 as SYGVKD. The CDR3 consists of 14 residues. V lost 4 bases to trimming and J lost 1 base, with 7 bases between them.

The V call is TRBV29-1, the J call TRBJ2-1; D tentatively fits TRBD1 or TRBD2 (6 bases each). Between the trimmed V and J ends, which lost 6 bases and 7 bases, there was a span of 13 bases. This CDR3 has 12 amino acids. Germline-derived CDR1 and CDR2 are SQVTM and ANQGSEA. The CDR3 coding sequence is TGCAGCGTGAGGGGGGTCGGAAATGAGCAGTTCTTC. Its translation is CSVRGVGNEQFF.

This clonotype was seen a few times. The chain has TRBV5-1 and TRBJ2-1; D ambiguous. Germline V CDR1 and CDR2: SGHRS, YFSETQ. CDR3 length equals 12 residues. The germline V and J ends were trimmed by 0 bases and 13 bases, with 11 bases remaining between them. CDR3 protein: CASSLEVANQFF. DNA of the CDR3: TGCGCCAGCAGCTTGGAAGTCGCCAACCAGTTCTTC.

The table lists this clonotype with a few counts. DNA for the CDR3: TGTGCCAGCAGTAAGACAGTCCAGCGTGTAAGCGATACGCAGTATTTT. The encoded protein is CASSKTVQRVSDTQYF. The chain joins TRBV27 to TRBJ2-3; D is perhaps TRBD1 (5 bases). V was trimmed by 5 bases and J by 6 bases, leaving 21 bases between them. The CDR3 has 16 residues. Germline CDR1 and CDR2: MNHEY and SMNVEV (reference sequence).

The table lists this clonotype with a few counts. The chain is built from TRBV24-1 and TRBJ2-3; TRBD1 agrees at 8 bases. The ends lost 4 bases at V and 4 bases at J; junction bases unmatched: 9. Germline lookup yields CDR1 KGHDR and CDR2 SFDVKD. The CDR3 extends over 16 amino acids. CDR3 residues: CATSDRGQGGADTQYF. The CDR3 DNA reads as TGTGCCACCAGTGACAGAGGACAGGGCGGGGCAGATACGCAGTATTTT.

This clonotype was seen ten or more times. This chain joins TRBV10-3 and TRBJ1-1; D remains ambiguous. The germline V gene encodes CDR1 ENHRY and CDR2 SYGVKD. With 5 bases removed from V and 2 bases from J, the gap between germline ends came to 6 bases. The CDR3 spans 12 residues. The CDR3 DNA sequence: TGTGCCATCAGTTTTTATAACACTGAAGCTTTCTTT. Translated: CAISFYNTEAFF.

This chain uses TRBV7-9 with TRBJ2-5; D is unclear. V was clipped by 6 bases and J by 5 bases, with 13 bases between them. The CDR3 is 13 residues long. Germline loops: CDR1 SEHNR, CDR2 FQNEAQ (reference sequence). This chain's CDR3 is CASRSWSMETQYF. In DNA, the CDR3 is TGTGCCAGCAGGTCATGGAGTATGGAGACCCAGTACTTC. Drawing the rest from reference TRBV7-9 and TRBJ2-5, the complete variable domain is DTGVSQNPRHKITKRGQNVTFRCDPISEHNRLYWYRQTLGQGPEFLTYFQNEAQLEKSRLLSDRFSAERPKGSFSTLEIQRTEQGDSAMYLCASRSWSMETQYFGPGTRLLVL.

The chain recombines TRBV7-2 with TRBJ2-7; D is unresolved. The germline V gene has CDR1 SGHTA and CDR2 FQGNSA. Trimming took 5 bases from V and 2 from J, leaving 13 bases between them. This CDR3 is 14 amino acids long. This CDR3 reads CASSKTDGTYEQYF. The DNA for the CDR3 is TGTGCCAGCAGCAAGACGGACGGAACCTACGAGCAGTACTTC.